A single sample is the source of the 30 T cell receptor beta chains below, sequenced in a study of cytomegalovirus exposure and HLA in healthy donors. 13 Jbeta primers and 60 Vbeta primers were used for the PCR. Here immunoSEQ multiplex PCR was the method, and the copy in TCRdb shows in-frame clones only, minus some. This table holds around 110,000 clones, around three quarters found once. The sample was PBMCs. These receptors were obtained from a man aged 25 to 45 in good health and CMV-seronegative.

The chain uses TRBV19 and TRBJ1-5; no clear D gene. CDR1 LNHDA and CDR2 SQIVND come from the germline V gene (reference sequence). Trimming removed 1 base from V and 3 bases from J, with 10 bases in between. The CDR3 has 15 amino acids. The CDR3 sequence is CASSIGGSLNQPQHF. The CDR3 DNA is TGTGCCAGTAGTATAGGAGGCAGCCTCAATCAGCCCCAGCATTTT.

Written as DNA, the CDR3 is TGTGCCAGCAGCCGGACAGGGAGTAATGAAAAACTGTTTTTT. Protein: CASSRTGSNEKLFF. The rearrangement links TRBV25-1 to TRBJ1-4; TRBD1 agrees at 8 bases. Looked up from germline, CDR1 is MGHDK and CDR2 is SYGVNS. CDR3 length: 14 amino acids. With V trimmed by 6 bases and J by 4 bases, 4 bases remained unmatched.

This clone has a single count. The genes are TRBV2 and TRBJ1-2; 7 positions match TRBD1. J gave up 3 bases and V 8 bases, and 3 bases lay outside the gene matches. This CDR3 has 12 residues. The germline gives CDR1 SNHLY, CDR2 FYNNEI. The CDR3 region is CASGQDHYGYTF. CDR3 sequence (DNA): TGTGCCAGCGGACAGGACCACTATGGCTACACCTTC.

The chain recombines TRBV28 with TRBJ1-5, with TRBD1 matching 7 bases. Losses at the gene ends were 8 bases for V and 9 bases for J; bases not matched to a gene: 16. Looked up from germline, CDR1 is MDHEN and CDR2 is SYDVKM. The CDR3 spans 15 residues. CDR3 loop: CASGRQAGGSGPQHF. The CDR3 bases are TGTGCCAGCGGGAGACAGGCAGGGGGATCGGGGCCCCAGCATTTT.

V and J are TRBV4-1 and TRBJ1-5, with D unresolved. This CDR3 is 14 amino acids long. Germline values: CDR1 MGHRA, CDR2 YSYEKL. With 0 bases removed from V and 6 bases from J, the gap between germline ends came to 9 bases. DNA for the CDR3: TGCGCCAGCAGCCAAGATTCTGAACTTCAGCCCCAGCATTTT. It translates to CASSQDSELQPQHF.

The V call is TRBV7-9, the J call TRBJ1-1; TRBD1 agrees at 10 bases. V was clipped by 2 bases and J by 14 bases; unmatched bases: 5. Germline V gene sequence: CDR1 SEHNR, CDR2 FQNEAQ (reference sequence). CDR3 length: 12 amino acids. CDR3 sequence: CASSLTTGGHFF. CDR3 DNA sequence: TGTGCCAGCAGCTTAACGACAGGGGGCCACTTCTTT.

V gene TRBV6-1 combines with J gene TRBJ1-2; D unclear. Deletions cut 6 bases from V and 4 bases from J, with 6 bases between. This CDR3 region has 11 residues. Germline-derived CDR1 and CDR2 are MNHNS and SASEGT. Written as DNA, the CDR3 is TGTGCCAGCAGACAGACCTATGGCTACACCTTC. This translates into CASRQTYGYTF.

The J gene is TRBJ1-2, the V gene TRBV9, with D possibly TRBD1 on 5 matching bases. Trimming left V 1 base short and J 5 bases short, with 9 bases between. This CDR3 is built from 13 residues. Germline-derived CDR1 and CDR2 are SGDLS and YYNGEE. The CDR3: CASSVPGQYGYTF. CDR3 in DNA: TGTGCCAGCAGCGTACCAGGGCAATATGGCTACACCTTC.

This chain connects TRBV6-1 to TRBJ2-7, with 7 bases identical to TRBD2. Germline values: CDR1 MNHNS, CDR2 SASEGT. CDR3 size: 13 residues. V shed 7 bases and J 1 base; nucleotides not matched to a gene: 4. The CDR3 nucleotides read TGTGCCAGCACCTCTAGCGGTTCCTACGAGCAGTACTTC. Encoded protein: CASTSSGSYEQYF.

The chain uses TRBV5-4 and TRBJ1-3; no clear D. The germline gives CDR1 SGHNT, CDR2 YYREEE (reference sequence). Trimming left V 4 bases short and J 1 base short, with 12 bases between. CDR3 length equals 15 residues. CDR3 in DNA: TGTGCCAGCAGCCCCACCCCGGTTTCTGGAAACACCATATATTTT. The encoded protein is CASSPTPVSGNTIYF. The variable domain in full, completed from reference TRBV5-4 and TRBJ1-3, reads ETGVTQSPTHLIKTRGQQVTLRCSSQSGHNTVSWYQQALGQGPQFIFQYYREEENGRGNFPPRFSGLQFPNYSSELNVNALELDDSALYLCASSPTPVSGNTIYFGEGSWLTVV.

This clone was picked up a small number of times. V gene TRBV28 combines with J gene TRBJ1-1; 10 nucleotides match TRBD1. V was clipped by 5 bases and J by 2 bases; unmatched bases: 2. Germline V CDR1 and CDR2: MDHEN, SYDVKM. CDR3 length equals 14 residues. This CDR3 is CASSRDRGNTEAFF. The CDR3 DNA reads as TGTGCCAGCAGTAGGGACAGGGGTAACACTGAAGCTTTCTTT.

The V gene is TRBV7-9, the J gene TRBJ1-1; D ambiguous. CDR3 size: 12 residues. Germline CDR1 and CDR2: SEHNR and FQNEAQ (reference sequence). V lost 1 base, J lost 5 bases, and 5 bases lay in between. DNA for the CDR3: TGTGCCAGCAGCTTAGACGGGACTGAAGCTTTCTTT. Its translation is CASSLDGTEAFF.

The rearrangement uses TRBV5-1 and TRBJ1-2; 10 bases are shared with TRBD1. Germline V CDR1 and CDR2: SGHRS, YFSETQ. Trimming at V came to 4 bases and at J to 9 bases, leaving 9 bases not matched to a gene. The CDR3 totals 14 residues. This CDR3 reads CASSPHGTGESYTF. Here the CDR3 DNA reads TGCGCCAGCAGCCCGCACGGGACAGGGGAAAGCTACACCTTC.

The table lists this clone with a count of one. The chain employs TRBV10-2 and TRBJ2-3; 10 nucleotides line up with TRBD2. The CDR3 length is 16 residues. With 10 bases clipped from V and 4 bases from J, the junction kept 14 bases outside the gene matches. Germline V gives CDR1 WSHSY, CDR2 SAAADI. The CDR3: CATLRELAGRADTQYF. Here the CDR3 DNA reads TGCGCCACCTTAAGGGAACTAGCGGGGCGGGCAGATACGCAGTATTTT.

The chain recombines TRBV28 with TRBJ2-2; D gene uncertain. Germline assignment: CDR1 MDHEN and CDR2 SYDVKM. The V end lost 5 bases, the J end lost 5 bases, and 9 bases lay between the germline ends. This CDR3 region has 13 residues. Written as DNA, the CDR3 is TGTGCCAGCAGTCGTCAACAGACCGGGGAGCTGTTTTTT. Translated, it gives CASSRQQTGELFF.

V usage is TRBV5-1 and J usage is TRBJ2-7; the match to TRBD2 covers 9 bases. CDR1 and CDR2 from the germline V gene are SGHRS and YFSETQ. CDR3 size: 14 residues. Trimming cost V 4 bases and J 6 bases; bases outside gene matches: 8. CDR3: CASSETSGPLEQYF. The CDR3 nucleotides are TGCGCCAGCAGCGAGACTAGCGGACCCCTCGAGCAGTACTTC.

The V gene is TRBV5-1, the J gene TRBJ2-3, with 7 bases fitting TRBD2. Per the germline V gene, CDR1 is SGHRS and CDR2 is YFSETQ. The CDR3 totals 16 residues. V shed 4 bases, J shed 0 bases, and the junction held 8 bases outside the gene matches. The CDR3 DNA reads as TGCGCCAGCAGCGTCGCTAGCGGCACCAGCACAGATACGCAGTATTTT. It codes for CASSVASGTSTDTQYF.

This rearrangement joins TRBV9 to TRBJ2-3; D is uncertain. The CDR3 spans 14 residues. The V end was cut by 3 bases, the J end by 2 bases, with 10 bases between. Germline lookup yields CDR1 SGDLS and CDR2 YYNGEE. CDR3 in amino acids: CASSEQILTDTQYF. Written as DNA, the CDR3 is TGTGCCAGCAGCGAACAGATCCTCACAGATACGCAGTATTTT. Full variable domain (remainder filled in from reference TRBV9 and TRBJ2-3): DSGVTQTPKHLITATGQRVTLRCSPRSGDLSVYWYQQSLDQGLQFLIQYYNGEERAKGNILERFSAQQFPDLHSELNLSSLELGDSALYFCASSEQILTDTQYFGPGTRLTVL.

The V and J genes are TRBV4-1 and TRBJ2-3; a weak D match, TRBD2 (7 bases). V dropped 2 bases and J dropped 2 bases, with 17 bases sitting between them. Germline V CDR1 and CDR2: MGHRA, YSYEKL. The length of the CDR3 is 17 residues. CDR3: CASSQRGGLGSTDTQYF. The CDR3 nucleotides are TGCGCCAGCAGCCAAAGGGGGGGATTGGGGTCCACAGATACGCAGTATTTT.

The chain couples TRBV7-9 to TRBJ1-5; D is unresolved. The CDR3 spans 15 residues. V lost 1 base and J lost 4, with 11 bases in between. Germline V gene lookup returns CDR1 SEHNR and CDR2 FQNEAQ (reference sequence). Here the CDR3 reads CASSLDTAVNQPQHF. The CDR3 nucleotides are TGTGCCAGCAGCTTAGATACAGCGGTTAATCAGCCCCAGCATTTT.

The rearrangement uses TRBV10-3 and TRBJ2-1; TRBD2 matches 9 bases. Germline V lookup: CDR1 ENHRY, CDR2 SYGVKD. This CDR3 spans 16 amino acids. The J segment lost 6 bases and the V segment lost 6 bases, leaving 12 bases of the junction unmatched. CDR3 protein: CAISRRGVAGVNEQFF. In nucleotides, the CDR3 is TGTGCCATCAGCCGCCGGGGGGTAGCGGGAGTCAATGAGCAGTTCTTC.

The chain employs TRBV6-5 and TRBJ1-4; no clear D gene. Trimming took off 7 bases at V and 7 bases at J, with 16 bases between the two ends. The CDR3 is 14 amino acids. Germline CDR1 reads MNHEY; CDR2 reads SVGAGI. The CDR3 DNA sequence: TGTGCCAGCAAAGCGGACCGACGCGGTGAAAAACTGTTTTTT. The encoded protein is CASKADRRGEKLFF.

The rearrangement links TRBV10-3 to TRBJ2-3; no firm D call. V lost 4 bases and J lost 6, with 8 bases in between. Germline CDR1 and CDR2: ENHRY and SYGVKD. This CDR3 region has 12 residues. CDR3 in DNA: TGTGCCATCAGTGTGCAGGCCGATACGCAGTATTTT. It codes for CAISVQADTQYF.

V and J are TRBV11-2 and TRBJ2-6, with unresolved D. The CDR3 length is 14 residues. Germline assignment: CDR1 SGHAT and CDR2 FQNNGV. The V and J ends lost 2 bases and 5 bases respectively, with 7 bases between them. CDR3 sequence reads: CASSLPLRANVLTF. DNA of the CDR3: TGTGCCAGCAGCTTACCTTTAAGGGCCAACGTCCTGACTTTC.

The V call is TRBV5-1, the J call TRBJ1-6; 7 bases are a match to TRBD1. This CDR3 is built from 16 residues. Trimming removed 5 bases from V and 5 bases from J; junction bases left unmatched: 10. CDR1 SGHRS and CDR2 YFSETQ come from the germline V gene. The DNA for the CDR3 is TGCGCCAGCAGAAACAACAGGGGTACGAATAATTCACCCCTCCACTTT. This gives the protein CASRNNRGTNNSPLHF.

This clone is a singleton in its sample. This sequence joins TRBV19 and TRBJ1-2, with 8 nucleotides matching TRBD1. CDR3 length equals 14 residues. The V and J ends lost 3 bases and 6 bases, in that order; junction bases with no gene match: 6. From germline, CDR1 is LNHDA and CDR2 SQIVND (reference sequence). CDR3 sequence reads: CASSIDRGGNGYTF. The CDR3 nucleotides are TGTGCCAGTAGTATCGACAGGGGCGGGAATGGCTACACCTTC.

V gene TRBV2 combines with J gene TRBJ2-3; TRBD2 agrees at 7 bases. Germline CDR1 reads SNHLY; CDR2 reads FYNNEI. The V segment lost 3 bases and the J segment 4 bases; nucleotides outside the gene matches: 7. The CDR3 runs 15 residues. The CDR3 DNA is TGTGCCAGCAGTGATGAGGGAGGGCTTTCAGATACGCAGTATTTT. Residues: CASSDEGGLSDTQYF.

The rearrangement joins TRBV6-1 to TRBJ1-1; D may be TRBD1 (5 bases). CDR1 and CDR2 (germline): MNHNS, SASEGT. V was trimmed by 1 base and J by 4 bases, leaving 10 bases between them. This CDR3 is built from 14 residues. The DNA of the CDR3 is TGTGCCAGCAGTGAAGTTTCAGGGCTCACTGAAGCTTTCTTT. Encoded protein: CASSEVSGLTEAFF.

In its sample, this clone was seen a few times. V is TRBV5-4 and J is TRBJ2-2, with no clear D. V gave up 1 base and J gave up 5 bases, with 3 bases separating them. This CDR3 region has 12 residues. CDR1 is SGHNT, CDR2 YYREEE, per germline (reference sequence). CDR3: CASSLSTGELFF. In DNA form, the CDR3 reads TGTGCCAGCAGCTTGTCAACCGGGGAGCTGTTTTTT.

V usage is TRBV9 and J usage is TRBJ2-7; TRBD1 might be the D (5 bases). Germline CDR1 and CDR2: SGDLS and YYNGEE. V was shortened by 4 bases and J by 2 bases, with 16 bases between the two germline ends. The CDR3 length is 15 residues. The CDR3 DNA is TGTGCCAGCAGCCTCGGCCAGGGTGGCACCTACGAGCAGTACTTC. Its protein is CASSLGQGGTYEQYF.